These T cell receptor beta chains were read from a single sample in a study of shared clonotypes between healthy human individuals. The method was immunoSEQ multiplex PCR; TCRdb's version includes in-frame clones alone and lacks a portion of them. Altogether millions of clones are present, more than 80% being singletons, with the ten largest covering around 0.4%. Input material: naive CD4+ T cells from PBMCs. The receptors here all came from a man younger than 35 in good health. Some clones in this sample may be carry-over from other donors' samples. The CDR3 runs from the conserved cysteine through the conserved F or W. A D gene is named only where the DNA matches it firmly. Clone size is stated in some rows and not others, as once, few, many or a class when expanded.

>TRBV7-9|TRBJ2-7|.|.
CASSLVVTEQYF
TGTGCCAGCAGCTTAGTGGTAACCGAGCAGTACTTC
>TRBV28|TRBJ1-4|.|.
CASSKNGGRNEKLFF
TGTGCCAGCAGCAAAAACGGGGGCCGGAATGAAAAACTGTTTTTT
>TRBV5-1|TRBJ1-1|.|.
CASSLVQDTEAFF
TGCGCCAGCAGCTTGGTACAGGACACTGAAGCTTTCTTT
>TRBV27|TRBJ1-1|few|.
CASSLTPNTEAFF
TGTGCCAGCAGTTTGACTCCGAACACTGAAGCTTTCTTT
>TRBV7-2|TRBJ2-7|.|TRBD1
CASSFAGTGGWEQYF
TGTGCCAGCAGCTTTGCCGGGACAGGGGGCTGGGAGCAGTACTTC
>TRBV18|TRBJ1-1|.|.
CASSPILNTEAFF
TGTGCCAGCTCACCCATACTGAACACTGAAGCTTTCTTT
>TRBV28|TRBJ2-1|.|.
CASSFFVAGEQFF
TGTGCCAGCAGTTTCTTTGTAGCTGGTGAGCAGTTCTTC
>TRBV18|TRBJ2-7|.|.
CASSPPSRQTEQYF
TGTGCCAGCTCACCACCTTCCCGACAGACCGAGCAGTACTTC
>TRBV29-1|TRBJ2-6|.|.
CSASSGANVLTF
TGCAGCGCTTCATCTGGGGCCAACGTCCTGACTTTC
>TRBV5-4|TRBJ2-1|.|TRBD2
CASSSSGTGKNEQFF
TGTGCCAGCAGCTCTAGCGGGACCGGTAAGAATGAGCAGTTCTTC
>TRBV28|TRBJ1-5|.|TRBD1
CASKMGQFNQPQHF
TGTGCCAGTAAGATGGGACAGTTCAATCAGCCCCAGCATTTT
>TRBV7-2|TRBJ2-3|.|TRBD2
CASSPRNSVLGGSLYF
TGTGCCAGCAGCCCCCGCAACAGCGTCCTCGGCGGGAGTCTGTATTTT
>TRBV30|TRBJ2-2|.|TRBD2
CAWSVLAGVGTGELFF
TGTGCCTGGAGTGTACTGGCGGGAGTGGGGACCGGGGAGCTGTTTTTT